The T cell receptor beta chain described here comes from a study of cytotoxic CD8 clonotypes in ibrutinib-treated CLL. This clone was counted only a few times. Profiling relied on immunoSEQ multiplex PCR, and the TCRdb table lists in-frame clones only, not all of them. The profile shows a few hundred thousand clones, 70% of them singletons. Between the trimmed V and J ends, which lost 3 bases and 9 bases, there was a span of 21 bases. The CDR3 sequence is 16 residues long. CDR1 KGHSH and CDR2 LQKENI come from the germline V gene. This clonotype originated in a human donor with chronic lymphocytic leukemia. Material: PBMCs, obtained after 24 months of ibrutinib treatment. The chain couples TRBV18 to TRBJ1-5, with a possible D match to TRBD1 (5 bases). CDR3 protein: CASSPQTVFLEGPQHF. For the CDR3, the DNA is TGTGCCAGCTCACCGCAGACAGTATTCCTTGAAGGGCCCCAGCATTTT. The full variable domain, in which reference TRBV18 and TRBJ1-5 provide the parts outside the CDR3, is NAGVMQNPRHLVRRRGQEARLRCSPMKGHSHVYWYRQLPEEGLKFMVYLQKENIIDESGMPKERFSAEFPKEGPSILRIQQVVRGDSAAYFCASSPQTVFLEGPQHFGDGTRLSIL.